The 13 T cell receptor beta chains presented below share a single source sample, sequenced in a study of a mutant IDH1 vaccine in newly diagnosed glioma. This sample's time point: baseline, week 1 (first vaccination visit). Regarding treatment: pre-vaccination baseline after standard-of-care therapy. Sequenced by immunoSEQ multiplex PCR; TCRdb stores in-frame clones only, minus some. The sample comprises 25,000 to 35,000 clones, about 88% of which are singletons, and 4% to 5.5% rests with the top ten. Sequencing was performed on PBMCs, taken from a glioma patient treated with radiotherapy, temozolomide or both. The receptors come from a woman aged 40 to 50 with glioma.

This sequence joins TRBV6-1 and TRBJ2-5; D remains unclear. The CDR3 totals 12 residues. CDR1 is MNHNS, CDR2 SASEGT, per germline. V lost 0 bases and J lost 5, with 4 bases in between. The CDR3 bases are TGTGCCAGCAGTGAAGCGAGGGAGACCCAGTACTTC. Protein: CASSEARETQYF.

The V call is TRBV6-1, the J call TRBJ1-4; perhaps TRBD1 as D (6 bases). From germline, CDR1 is MNHNS and CDR2 SASEGT. CDR3 length: 15 amino acids. Trimming shortened V by 7 bases and J by 5 bases, and 17 bases separated the two germline ends. DNA for the CDR3: TGTGCCAGCAAGGGGGGAGGGGGACTAAATGAAAAACTGTTTTTT. Translation gives CASKGGGGLNEKLFF.

The genes are TRBV2 and TRBJ1-1; TRBD1 aligns across 8 bases. This CDR3 is built from 13 residues. The ends lost 4 bases at V and 10 bases at J; junction bases unmatched: 8. Germline loops: CDR1 SNHLY, CDR2 FYNNEI. The CDR3 DNA is TGTGCCAGCAGTGGAGGGACAGGAAAAGTAGCTTTCTTT. Its translation: CASSGGTGKVAFF.

CDR3 nucleotides: TGTGCCAGCATGAGCCTGGACAGGGGAGGATATGGCTACACCTTC. It yields the protein CASMSLDRGGYGYTF. The chain employs TRBV2 and TRBJ1-2; 9 bases map to TRBD1. V trimming: 7 bases; J trimming: 5 bases; junction bases outside the gene matches: 11. Germline lookup yields CDR1 SNHLY and CDR2 FYNNEI. The CDR3 consists of 15 residues.

V is TRBV4-1 and J is TRBJ1-1; no firm D call. V lost 2 bases to trimming and J lost 0 bases, with 10 bases between them. This CDR3 is 15 amino acids long. Germline V gene sequence: CDR1 MGHRA, CDR2 YSYEKL. The CDR3 nucleotides are TGCGCCAGCAGCCAATCCCCTTCCCTGAACACTGAAGCTTTCTTT. Its translation: CASSQSPSLNTEAFF.

This clone was seen a single time. The chain employs TRBV7-9 and TRBJ1-2; TRBD1 might be the D (5 bases). The ends were cut back, 5 bases at V and 8 bases at J, with 12 bases in the middle. The germline V gene has CDR1 SEHNR and CDR2 FQNEAQ (reference sequence). The CDR3 is made up of 12 amino acids. The chain's CDR3 is CASSGQGYGYTF. Here the CDR3 DNA reads TGTGCCAGCAGCGGGCAGGGTTACGGCTACACCTTC. The variable domain in full, with the rest retrieved from reference TRBV7-9 and TRBJ1-2, is DTGVSQNPRHKITKRGQNVTFRCDPISEHNRLYWYRQTLGQGPEFLTYFQNEAQLEKSRLLSDRFSAERPKGSFSTLEIQRTEQGDSAMYLCASSGQGYGYTFGSGTRLTVV.

The chain joins TRBV30 to TRBJ2-4; D gene uncertain. Germline CDR1 reads GTSNPN; CDR2 reads SVGIG (reference sequence). V lost 2 bases and J lost 2, with 7 bases in between. The CDR3 has 13 amino acids. The CDR3 nucleotides are TGTGCCTGGAGTAGGGATTCCAAAAACATTCAGTACTTC. Amino acids: CAWSRDSKNIQYF.

This clone was counted once. J is TRBJ1-1 and V is TRBV5-8, with no clear D. CDR1 is SGHTS, CDR2 YDEGEE, per germline. V lost 0 bases to trimming and J lost 6 bases, with 15 bases between them. The CDR3 covers 15 residues. Here the CDR3 DNA reads TGTGCCAGCAGCTTGGAACCCTCCCTTCCCTCTGAAGCTTTCTTT. As protein: CASSLEPSLPSEAFF.

V gene TRBV9 combines with J gene TRBJ2-5, with TRBD2 matching over 16 bases. The germline CDR1 and CDR2 sequences are SGDLS and YYNGEE. The CDR3 length is 17 residues. V lost 2 bases, J lost 4 bases, and 5 bases stayed unmatched. DNA of the CDR3: TGTGCCAGCAGCGTGGGACTAGCGGGAGGGCCGCGAGAGACCCAGTACTTC. The encoded protein is CASSVGLAGGPRETQYF.

The chain recombines TRBV4-3 with TRBJ2-1; D gene uncertain. V lost 2 bases to trimming and J lost 5 bases, with 16 bases between them. Per germline, CDR1 LGHNA and CDR2 YSLEER. This CDR3 comprises 16 residues. The CDR3 DNA sequence: TGCGCCAGCAGCCAAAGATGGGATCGTATGGACAATGAGCAGTTCTTC. Translation: CASSQRWDRMDNEQFF.

The rearrangement links TRBV7-9 to TRBJ2-1; D ambiguous. CDR3 length: 13 amino acids. With 0 bases removed from V and 6 bases from J, the gap between germline ends came to 6 bases. Germline V gives CDR1 SEHNR, CDR2 FQNEAQ (reference sequence). The DNA of the CDR3 is TGTGCCAGCAGCTTAGCGCTCGGCAATGAGCAGTTCTTC. It codes for CASSLALGNEQFF.

The chain is built from TRBV15 and TRBJ1-4; perhaps TRBD1 as D (5 bases). Trimming took off 7 bases at V and 7 bases at J, with 13 bases between the two ends. CDR1 LNHNV and CDR2 YYDKDF come from the germline V gene (reference sequence). CDR3 size: 13 residues. CDR3 bases: TGTGCCACCACCAAGGGACTCACTGAAAAACTGTTTTTT. Translated, it gives CATTKGLTEKLFF.

This sequence joins TRBV28 and TRBJ1-1; D is ambiguous. This CDR3 region has 12 residues. Germline loops: CDR1 MDHEN, CDR2 SYDVKM. V lost 2 bases, J lost 4 bases, and 5 bases lay in between. The CDR3 sequence: CASSLRGTEAFF. The CDR3 bases are TGTGCCAGCAGTTTACGGGGCACTGAAGCTTTCTTT. Together with reference TRBV28 and TRBJ1-1, the CDR3 gives the full variable domain: DVKVTQSSRYLVKRTGEKVFLECVQDMDHENMFWYRQDPGLGLRLIYFSYDVKMKEKGDIPEGYSVSREKKERFSLILESASTNQTSMYLCASSLRGTEAFFGQGTRLTVV.